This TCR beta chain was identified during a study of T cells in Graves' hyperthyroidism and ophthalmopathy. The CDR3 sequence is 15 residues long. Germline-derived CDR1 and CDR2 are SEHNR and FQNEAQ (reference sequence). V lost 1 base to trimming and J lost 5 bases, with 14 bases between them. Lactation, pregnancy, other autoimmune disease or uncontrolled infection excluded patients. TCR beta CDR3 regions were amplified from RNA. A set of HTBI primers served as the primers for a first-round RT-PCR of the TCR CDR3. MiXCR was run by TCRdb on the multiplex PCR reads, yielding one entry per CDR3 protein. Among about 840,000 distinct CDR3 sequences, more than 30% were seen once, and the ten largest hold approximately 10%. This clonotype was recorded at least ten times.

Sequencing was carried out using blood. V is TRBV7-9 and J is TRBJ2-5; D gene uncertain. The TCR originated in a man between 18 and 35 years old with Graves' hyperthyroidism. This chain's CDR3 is CASSLEVRPRETQYF. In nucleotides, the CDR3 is TGTGCCAGCAGCTTAGAGGTCAGGCCACGGGAGACCCAGTACTTC.